Shown below are 8 T cell receptor beta chains from a single sample sequenced in a study of cytomegalovirus exposure and HLA in healthy donors. The PCR ran on 60 Vbeta and 13 Jbeta primers. The assay was immunoSEQ multiplex PCR, and TCRdb's table has in-frame clones only and misses some. The sample has 150,000 to 200,000 clones, 84% seen once; the top ten hold around 4.8%. The sequenced material came from PBMCs. These receptors were obtained from a girl aged 5 to 17 in good health and CMV-seropositive.

The V call is TRBV30, the J call TRBJ1-5; tentatively, D is TRBD1 (6 bases). The V and J ends lost 5 bases and 0 bases respectively, with 11 bases between them. Per germline, CDR1 GTSNPN and CDR2 SVGIG (reference sequence). The CDR3 has 14 residues. The CDR3 spells CAWGTGPSNQPQHF. DNA of the CDR3: TGTGCCTGGGGAACAGGGCCTAGCAATCAGCCCCAGCATTTT.

This chain joins TRBV6-5 and TRBJ1-4; TRBD1 matches at 7 bases. This CDR3 comprises 14 residues. V lost 5 bases and J lost 4; bases outside the gene matches: 4. Per germline, CDR1 MNHEY and CDR2 SVGAGI. CDR3 residues: CASSHRGGNEKLFF. In nucleotides, the CDR3 is TGTGCCAGCAGTCACAGGGGTGGTAATGAAAAACTGTTTTTT.

This clone has only one observation. The chain couples TRBV7-9 to TRBJ2-6; 7 bases line up with TRBD1. The CDR3 loop spans 18 amino acids. Germline-derived CDR1 and CDR2 are SEHNR and FQNEAQ (reference sequence). Trimming at V came to 4 bases and at J to 0 bases, leaving 9 bases not matched to a gene. DNA for the CDR3: TGTGCCAGCAGCTGGACCGGGACAGCGGCCTCTGGGGCCAACGTCCTGACTTTC. Translating it yields CASSWTGTAASGANVLTF.

The chain has TRBV29-1 and TRBJ2-7, with D unclear. V was cut by 0 bases and J by 2 bases, with 11 bases left in between. Germline CDR1 and CDR2: SQVTM and ANQGSEA. This CDR3 is 14 amino acids long. The CDR3 coding sequence is TGCAGCGTTGAAGATCCGGCCGGAGCCTACGAGCAGTACTTC. It is translated as CSVEDPAGAYEQYF.

The chain combines TRBV6-1 with TRBJ1-2; D is unclear. The CDR3 loop spans 14 amino acids. V lost 2 bases and J 1 base, leaving 8 bases between the germline ends. Germline assignment: CDR1 MNHNS and CDR2 SASEGT. This CDR3 is CASSETGINYGYTF. The CDR3 DNA follows: TGTGCCAGCAGTGAAACCGGGATTAACTATGGCTACACCTTC.

The chain uses TRBV5-6 and TRBJ2-1; D is unresolved. Germline loops: CDR1 SGHDT, CDR2 YYEEEE. This CDR3 is 15 amino acids long. Trimming removed 5 bases from V and 0 bases from J, with 12 bases in between. CDR3 nucleotide sequence: TGTGCCAGCAGGCTTCTAGGCCACTCCTACAATGAGCAGTTCTTC. It yields the protein CASRLLGHSYNEQFF.

This clone turned up a few times. One end of the junction is discordant with germline, which a read error may explain. J is TRBJ2-5 and V is TRBV7-7, with 11 bases identical to TRBD1. CDR3 size: 16 residues. Germline CDR1 reads SSHAT; CDR2 reads FNYEAQ (reference sequence). CDR3 bases: TGTGCTAGCAGCTTAGGACAGGGGGCCTCACAAGAGACCCAGTACTTC. Translating it yields CASSLGQGASQETQYF. The full variable domain, its missing parts supplied by reference TRBV7-7 and TRBJ2-5, is GAGVSQSPRYKVTKRGQDVTLRCDPISSHATLYWYQQALGQGPEFLTYFNYEAQPDKSGLPSDRFSAERPEGSISTLTIQRTEQRDSAMYRCASSLGQGASQETQYFGPGTRLLVL.

V is TRBV6-6 and J is TRBJ2-1; tentative D call: TRBD2 (5 bases). V gave up 10 bases and J gave up 10 bases, with 20 bases separating them. Germline V gene data show CDR1 as MNHNY and CDR2 as SVGAGI (reference sequence). There are 13 residues in the CDR3. CDR3: CATNGEGAQEQFF. For the CDR3, the DNA is TGTGCCACTAACGGGGAAGGAGCGCAGGAGCAGTTCTTC.